This T cell receptor beta chain is drawn from a study of T-cell memory formation after mild COVID-19 (dated by TCRdb to about 2021). Notes on the research overall: TCR sequence clusters from the two donors were largely donor specific. In a couple of donors, T-cell clones that expanded and contracted after mild COVID-19 were followed by sequencing TCRalpha and TCRbeta repertoires longitudinally. The cohort comprised two young, previously healthy adult volunteers, one female and one male.

Ficoll-Paque density gradient centrifugation was used to isolate PBMCs. V sheds 10 bases and J sheds 1 base, leaving 17 bases between their ends. The CDR3 numbers 14 residues from cysteine through valine. The read is trimmed to its CDR3 DNA, 42 bases read in frame from base 1. The germline V gene encodes CDR1 SNHLY and CDR2 FYNNEI. The sequencer was an Illumina NovaSeq 6000. Using 5'RACE with constant-segment primers, TCRalpha and TCRbeta cDNA libraries were constructed, with sample barcodes and unique molecular identifiers added in the process. Trizol reagent was used to extract RNA from every sample. Library amplification was performed in two PCR steps, and a second sample barcode and Illumina TruSeq adapters were introduced in the second step. Sequencing of the libraries was done on an Illumina NovaSeq, producing 2 x 150 bp paired-end reads. On the authors' methods: With migec v1.2.7, reads were demultiplexed and then collapsed into UMI-guided consensus sequences. Using mixcr v2.1.11, UMI consensuses were aligned to TRA and TRB V and J templates and then assembled into clonotypes. Clonotypes were classified as expanded or contracted when called significant by both edgeR and NoisET, with noise models trained on biological replicates. For edgeR calls, the thresholds were a false discovery rate-adjusted p below 0.01 and a log2 fold-change of 1. As an exploratory analysis of dynamics, max-normalized trajectories of the 1000 most abundant clonotypes were examined with PCA combined with hierarchical clustering. The CD4 or CD8 phenotype of responding clones was assigned using the separately sequenced CD4+ and CD8+ repertoires. TCRdb itself trimmed the public reads at Q25 with fastp, ran MiXCR and retained productive beta chains. Each entry is one CDR3 protein sequence, shown with its most common DNA and genes. None of the V and J calls come from the authors' own analysis; TCRdb made them. Across this sample there are under 300,000 distinct CDR3 sequences, with over 9% seen only once. 22% of the sample is taken by the ten largest.

Only a few counts were recorded for this clonotype. Its target antigen remains unknown. Per-base quality was not reported, and no clone a single base away is much larger than it. Results and caveats for the whole study, not just this receptor: Contracting CD4+ clones were located mainly in the CM and EM memory subsets, whereas CD8+ clones were found to be enriched in EMRA. Balanced CD4/CD8 phenotypes were observed for clones contracting from day 15 to 85, whereas a bias towards CD4+ was observed for a second wave of clones expanding from day 15 to 37. SARS-CoV-2 specificity was not confirmed for the second-wave clones peaking on day 37. Some responding clones were detected in pre-infection memory, suggesting pre-existing cross-reactive memory T cells joined the SARS-CoV-2 response. Only a couple of mild cases were covered in the study, and larger cohorts including severe cases with pre-infection samples were considered necessary.

The specimen sequenced was PBMCs or a T cell subset sorted from them (not recorded which). The chain links TRBV2 with TRBJ2-7, and TRBD2 may be the D gene, going by 6 matching bases. The TCR originated in a man between 18 and 35 years old who had mild COVID-19 (a few samples of this study predate the infection). The sample titles of this study are shuffled in the database, so cell type and time point are left out; the donor was told from shared clones. The CDR3 sequence is CAIFGVADSYEQYV. The nucleotides read TGTGCCATTTTCGGGGTAGCGGATTCCTACGAGCAGTACGTC.